What follows is one T cell receptor (beta chain) and its context. The data derive from a study of regulatory T cells in long-lasting Graves disease. Combining iRepertoire HTBI primers with Arm-PCR of CDR3 regions, the authors built TCR beta libraries. MiXCR, applied by TCRdb to the multiplex PCR reads, yields one record per CDR3 protein. The data show roughly 530,000 distinct CDR3 sequences, around 15% seen once. This CDR3 is 16 amino acids long. Trimming stripped 1 base from V and 4 bases from J, with 14 bases between. Germline assignment: CDR1 SGHRS and CDR2 YFSETQ. Specified time point: newly diagnosed GD, antithyroid drugs for less than 3 months. With RNA extracted from PBMCs as input, the TCR library was made. These data were likewise used in another study, on T cells in Graves' hyperthyroidism and ophthalmopathy. As reported in that work: The patients, who ranged from 18 to 65 in age, presented with newly diagnosed hyperthyroidism lasting under 2 months.

The sample was peripheral blood mononuclear cells (PBMCs), taken at new diagnosis, from a patient treated with antithyroid drugs. This TCR derives from a woman between 40 and 65 years old with Graves disease. The chain is built from TRBV5-1 and TRBJ2-2, with a possible D match to TRBD2 (6 bases). CDR3 amino acids: CASSLTGTGGTGELFF. The CDR3 bases are TGCGCCAGCAGCTTGACCGGGACTGGAGGCACCGGGGAGCTGTTTTTT.